These T cell receptor beta chains were read from a single sample in a study of breast tumors, draining lymph nodes, adjacent tissues. Each CDR3 protein is one row after TCRdb ran MiXCR on the multiplex PCR reads. The sample lists more than 250,000 distinct CDR3 sequences; around 31% were seen once. The sequenced sample consisted of axillary lymph node tissue. The receptors stem from a female donor with breast cancer. Some clones in this sample may be carry-over from other donors' samples. Each CDR3 is given with its conserved first and last residue.

V	J	CDR3
TRBV7-6	TRBJ1-1	CASSLGSHTEAFF
TRBV7-9	TRBJ2-2	CASSLGGRVGELFF
TRBV15	TRBJ2-7	CATSRDRLAGAYEQYF
TRBV20-1	TRBJ2-1	CSARDWVEQFF
TRBV2	TRBJ2-6	CASSQTGINSGANVLTF
TRBV7-9	TRBJ2-3	CASSLVEGGKDEQYF
TRBV20-1	TRBJ1-2	CSASQGSLGSTF
TRBV5-8	TRBJ2-3	CASSLDAGAAFDTQYF
TRBV7-6	TRBJ2-1	CASSANPVLAGGNNEQFF
TRBV24-1	TRBJ2-1	CATSARDYRNEQFF
TRBV10-3	TRBJ2-2	CAISGQGFGANTGELFF
TRBV7-7	TRBJ2-5	CASSLDRENGGRQETQYF
TRBV2	TRBJ2-7	CASSESGGVGEQYF
TRBV19	TRBJ2-2	CASSIETGGGELFF
TRBV4-2	TRBJ2-5	CASSQEGTGGWETQYF
TRBV5-1	TRBJ2-7	CASSLEGRGRVEEQYF
TRBV11-2	TRBJ2-7	CASSLRQGYEQYF
TRBV28	TRBJ2-7	CASSSDGSVGYF
TRBV7-3	TRBJ2-5	CASSLNSGGQETQYF
TRBV7-6	TRBJ2-7	CASSLNAGPEQYF
TRBV9	TRBJ2-5	CASSAGLAGRYQETQYF
TRBV6-6	TRBJ1-2	CASSPSINYGYTF
TRBV7-2	TRBJ2-3	CASSATGNADTQYF
TRBV20-1	TRBJ1-4	CSAGSRVGEKLFF
TRBV10-3	TRBJ2-5	CATRGLALETQYF
TRBV24-1	TRBJ2-1	CATSDLGRGQGSNEQFF
TRBV19	TRBJ2-5	CASSKYLAGGQETQYF
TRBV20-1	TRBJ2-1	CSARGLSGPSLGNEQFF
TRBV6-5	TRBJ2-1	CASSSSNEQFF
TRBV7-6	TRBJ2-1	CASSLDGPGGGYNEQFF
TRBV2	TRBJ1-1	CASSARVGNTEAFF
TRBV29-1	TRBJ2-5	CSVEGGLGAETQYF
TRBV20-1	TRBJ2-3	CSATGTSGSVGTQYF
TRBV20-1	TRBJ1-5	CSALTGKGQPQHF
TRBV6-1	TRBJ2-5	CASSELDRGQETQYF
TRBV11-3	TRBJ1-2	CASSLSSGVVGGYTF
TRBV7-9	TRBJ2-3	CASSLPAGTDTQYF